These T cell receptor beta chains were read from a single sample in a study of beta chain features in type 1 diabetes. Generated by immunoSEQ multiplex PCR, the TCRdb table keeps only in-frame clones and is missing some. The data contain a few hundred thousand clones, about 14% of them singletons. The specimen sequenced was naive CD4+ T cells from blood. The receptor source for this set is a woman aged 18-29 years in good health. Both conserved end residues are part of each CDR3. The order of the fields is clone size, D gene, CDR3 length, J gene, V gene, CDR3 DNA, CDR3 protein. D genes are given only for firm matches. Size is omitted from some rows. Given values are once, few, many or a class for expanded clones.

clone_size: -
d_call: -
cdr3_length: 14
j_call: TRBJ2-6
v_call: TRBV29-1
cdr3_nt: TGCAGCGTTGAATCAGGGAACGGGGCCAACGTCCTGACTTTC
cdr3_aa: CSVESGNGANVLTF

clone_size: few
d_call: -
cdr3_length: 17
j_call: TRBJ2-2
v_call: TRBV18
cdr3_nt: TGTGCCAGCTCACCACCATGGGGCCATGAGAACACCGGGGAGCTGTTTTTT
cdr3_aa: CASSPPWGHENTGELFF

clone_size: -
d_call: TRBD2
cdr3_length: 15
j_call: TRBJ2-7
v_call: TRBV28
cdr3_nt: TGTGCCAGCCTCACTAGCGGGAGTTTAGGCTACGAGCAGTACTTC
cdr3_aa: CASLTSGSLGYEQYF

clone_size: -
d_call: TRBD1
cdr3_length: 14
j_call: TRBJ1-2
v_call: TRBV30
cdr3_nt: TGTGCCTGGATAGGTCGACAGGGCCAGAGTGGCTACACCTTC
cdr3_aa: CAWIGRQGQSGYTF

clone_size: -
d_call: TRBD2
cdr3_length: 15
j_call: TRBJ2-3
v_call: TRBV28
cdr3_nt: TGTGCCAGCAGTTCTAGCGGGGCCTCCACAGATACGCAGTATTTT
cdr3_aa: CASSSSGASTDTQYF

clone_size: few
d_call: TRBD2
cdr3_length: 16
j_call: TRBJ2-7
v_call: TRBV7-9
cdr3_nt: TGTGCCAGCAGCTCGGCGGGGGGTAGGGGTTCCTACGAGCAGTACTTC
cdr3_aa: CASSSAGGRGSYEQYF

clone_size: few
d_call: -
cdr3_length: 12
j_call: TRBJ1-3
v_call: TRBV30
cdr3_nt: TGTGCCTGGAGTGTAGTCGCGTTCCCCATATATTTT
cdr3_aa: CAWSVVAFPIYF

clone_size: few
d_call: -
cdr3_length: 14
j_call: TRBJ2-5
v_call: TRBV9
cdr3_nt: TGTGCCAGCAGCGTAGACAGGGGAGGAGAGACCCAGTACTTC
cdr3_aa: CASSVDRGGETQYF

clone_size: -
d_call: -
cdr3_length: 14
j_call: TRBJ2-3
v_call: TRBV29-1
cdr3_nt: TGCAGCGTTGAGGGAGAACGGGGCACAGATACGCAGTATTTT
cdr3_aa: CSVEGERGTDTQYF

clone_size: -
d_call: -
cdr3_length: 16
j_call: TRBJ2-1
v_call: TRBV7-2
cdr3_nt: TGTGCCAGCAGCTCGACCGCCAGCGATCCCTACAATGAGCAGTTCTTC
cdr3_aa: CASSSTASDPYNEQFF

clone_size: -
d_call: TRBD1
cdr3_length: 15
j_call: TRBJ2-5
v_call: TRBV4-3
cdr3_nt: TGCGCCAGCAGCCTGTACAGGGGAGCCAAAGAGACCCAGTACTTC
cdr3_aa: CASSLYRGAKETQYF

clone_size: -
d_call: TRBD2
cdr3_length: 16
j_call: TRBJ2-3
v_call: TRBV30
cdr3_nt: TGTGCCTGGAGTGTAGGATTAGCGGGAGTCGGAGATACGCAGTATTTT
cdr3_aa: CAWSVGLAGVGDTQYF

clone_size: -
d_call: -
cdr3_length: 15
j_call: TRBJ1-4
v_call: TRBV7-9
cdr3_nt: TGTGCCAGCAGCACAACAGGGAGTAGTAATGAAAAACTGTTTTTT
cdr3_aa: CASSTTGSSNEKLFF

clone_size: -
d_call: -
cdr3_length: 18
j_call: TRBJ2-1
v_call: TRBV4-2
cdr3_nt: TGTGCCAGCAGCCAGGGTTTAGACCGGGTGAGCTCCTACAATGAGCAGTTCTTC
cdr3_aa: CASSQGLDRVSSYNEQFF

clone_size: -
d_call: -
cdr3_length: 12
j_call: TRBJ1-4
v_call: TRBV6-5
cdr3_nt: TGTGCCGTAGGATCGAACCACGGGAAACTGTTTTTT
cdr3_aa: CAVGSNHGKLFF

clone_size: -
d_call: TRBD2
cdr3_length: 21
j_call: TRBJ2-6
v_call: TRBV28
cdr3_nt: TGTGCCAGCAGTCCGAATCAAAGGACTAGCGGGGTGACCTCTGGGGCCAACGTCCTGACTTTC
cdr3_aa: CASSPNQRTSGVTSGANVLTF

clone_size: few
d_call: TRBD2
cdr3_length: 16
j_call: TRBJ2-5
v_call: TRBV15
cdr3_nt: TGTGCCACCAGCAGAGATCGGGCGGGAGGGTTAGAGACCCAGTACTTC
cdr3_aa: CATSRDRAGGLETQYF

clone_size: few
d_call: TRBD1
cdr3_length: 14
j_call: TRBJ1-5
v_call: TRBV28
cdr3_nt: TGTGCCAGCAGGAACAGGGGTAGCAATCAGCCCCAGCATTTT
cdr3_aa: CASRNRGSNQPQHF

clone_size: -
d_call: -
cdr3_length: 15
j_call: TRBJ2-3
v_call: TRBV5-6
cdr3_nt: TGTGCCAGCAGCTTGCCGGGACACTACACAGATACGCAGTATTTT
cdr3_aa: CASSLPGHYTDTQYF

clone_size: -
d_call: -
cdr3_length: 12
j_call: TRBJ2-7
v_call: TRBV29-1
cdr3_nt: TGCAGCGTTGAAGTCGGGAATTACGAGCAGTACTTC
cdr3_aa: CSVEVGNYEQYF

clone_size: -
d_call: TRBD1
cdr3_length: 14
j_call: TRBJ2-5
v_call: TRBV29-1
cdr3_nt: TGCAGCGTTGGAGGCGGACAGGGTGGAGAGACCCAGTACTTC
cdr3_aa: CSVGGGQGGETQYF

clone_size: few
d_call: -
cdr3_length: 19
j_call: TRBJ2-6
v_call: TRBV11-2
cdr3_nt: TGTGCCAGCAGCTCATCCGGGACATCTGCCAAGGCGGGGGCCAACGTCCTGACTTTC
cdr3_aa: CASSSSGTSAKAGANVLTF

clone_size: few
d_call: -
cdr3_length: 17
j_call: TRBJ2-1
v_call: TRBV4-2
cdr3_nt: TGTGCCAGCAGCCAAGATCCCCCCCGAGTGGGGGCCAATGAGCAGTTCTTC
cdr3_aa: CASSQDPPRVGANEQFF

clone_size: few
d_call: -
cdr3_length: 13
j_call: TRBJ1-5
v_call: TRBV7-9
cdr3_nt: TGTGCCAGCAGCTTAGTACAGAGCCAGCCCCAGCATTTT
cdr3_aa: CASSLVQSQPQHF

clone_size: once
d_call: -
cdr3_length: 14
j_call: TRBJ2-7
v_call: TRBV18
cdr3_nt: TGTGCCAGCTCACAGGCAGGGGATTCCTACGAGCAGTACTTC
cdr3_aa: CASSQAGDSYEQYF